This T cell receptor beta chain is from a study of T-cell reconstitution after alpha-beta-depleted transplantation in children. This clonotype has ten or more counts. Unique molecular identifiers were used to barcode this TCRbeta library. One entry per CDR3 protein results from TCRdb running MiXCR on the PCR reads. The table has more than 90,000 distinct CDR3 sequences, roughly 8.4% seen once. This CDR3 is built from 17 residues. V was clipped by 4 bases and J by 2 bases, with 20 bases between them. Germline-derived CDR1 and CDR2 are SGHTS and YDEGEE. Sample: PBMCs from the stem cell graft donor, taken from the stem cell graft. This clonotype originated in a human donor who donated a stem cell graft to a child with congenital amegakaryocytic thrombocytopenia. This chain joins TRBV5-8 and TRBJ2-3; a possible D gene is TRBD1 (6 bases). The CDR3 spells CASSMRVGAQVTDTQYF. CDR3 sequence (DNA): TGTGCCAGCAGCATGAGGGTGGGGGCGCAGGTCACAGATACGCAGTATTTT. The whole variable domain, remainder taken from reference TRBV5-8 and TRBJ2-3, is EAGVTQSPTHLIKTRGQQATLRCSPISGHTSVYWYQQALGLGLQFLLWYDEGEERNRGNFPPRFSGRQFPNYSSELNVNALELEDSALYLCASSMRVGAQVTDTQYFGPGTRLTVL.